Each of the 28 T cell receptor beta chains below was sequenced from the same sample in a study of blood T cell repertoires in COVID-19 (dated by TCRdb to 2020 to 2022). Library preparation was by the immunoSEQ multiplex PCR assay. The source is immuneACCESS, and TCRdb retained only in-frame sequences with V and J called. Part of the clones is not carried over; for the studies checked, unresolved V genes explain less than half of this, and the remainder is unexplained. A total of around 12,000 clones appear in this sample, more than 70% of them only once. The ten largest clones capture less than 3.5% of the sample. Sequencing used peripheral blood. These receptors were taken from a human donor in a cohort sampled during active COVID-19.

The V call is TRBV7-9, the J call TRBJ2-5; D gene unclear. The CDR3 runs 11 residues. Trimming removed 8 bases from V and 1 base from J, with 5 bases in between. Germline CDR1 is SEHNR and CDR2 is FQNEAQ (reference sequence). CDR3 nucleotide sequence: TGTGCCAGCGGCGGCCAAGAGACCCAGTACTTC. As protein: CASGGQETQYF.

The chain has TRBV7-8 and TRBJ1-1; D perhaps matches TRBD1 (6 bases). The V end lost 4 bases, the J end lost 1 base, and 10 bases lay between the germline ends. The CDR3 runs to 14 residues. Germline V gene data show CDR1 as SGHVS and CDR2 as FQNEAQ. The CDR3 spells CASSSQGRNTEAFF. The CDR3 nucleotides are TGTGCCAGCAGCTCACAGGGTAGGAACACTGAAGCTTTCTTT.

The chain combines TRBV7-3 with TRBJ2-3, with a tentative D call TRBD2 (6 bases). The V gene's germline CDR1 is SGHTA and CDR2 FQGTGA. The CDR3 is 14 residues long. V shed 6 bases and J shed 1 base, with 11 bases lying between them. In DNA, the CDR3 is TGTGCCAGCAGTAGGGGCGGGGGCACAGATACGCAGTATTTT. Protein: CASSRGGGTDTQYF.

The CDR3 protein is CASSFQTGATDTQYF. CDR3 nucleotide sequence: TGTGCCAGCAGCTTCCAGACAGGGGCCACAGATACGCAGTATTTT. The rearrangement uses TRBV11-2 and TRBJ2-3; TRBD1 matches at 8 bases. CDR3 length: 15 amino acids. CDR1 and CDR2 (germline): SGHAT, FQNNGV. J was trimmed by 2 bases and V by 3 bases; bases with no gene match: 4. Complete variable domain (other parts from reference TRBV11-2 and TRBJ2-3): EAGVAQSPRYKIIEKRQSVAFWCNPISGHATLYWYQQILGQGPKLLIQFQNNGVVDDSQLPKDRFSAERLKGVDSTLKIQPAKLEDSAVYLCASSFQTGATDTQYFGPGTRLTVL.

The chain couples TRBV5-4 to TRBJ2-1; possible D gene TRBD1, 6 bases. The V gene's germline CDR1 is SGHNT and CDR2 YYREEE (reference sequence). This CDR3 is 14 amino acids long. V lost 4 bases and J lost 3, with 11 bases in between. Here the CDR3 DNA reads TGTGCCAGCAGCCCTCAGGGGAACTACAATGAGCAGTTCTTC. Translated: CASSPQGNYNEQFF.

The V and J genes are TRBV12-5 and TRBJ2-1; possibly TRBD1 for D (5 bases). V was shortened by 8 bases and J by 5 bases, with 13 bases between the two germline ends. The germline gives CDR1 LGHNT, CDR2 FRNRAP. The CDR3 consists of 13 residues. DNA of the CDR3: TGTGCTAGTAGAAAAGGGGAAGACAATGAGCAGTTCTTC. Translating it yields CASRKGEDNEQFF.

CDR3 loop: CASSTQTRETQYF. CDR3 DNA sequence: TGTGCCAGTAGTACACAGACCCGGGAGACCCAGTACTTC. The chain joins TRBV19 to TRBJ2-5; D remains ambiguous. V lost 4 bases and J lost 5, with 11 bases in between. CDR1 and CDR2 (germline): LNHDA, SQIVND (reference sequence). The CDR3 length is 13 residues. The variable domain in full, completed from reference TRBV19 and TRBJ2-5, reads DGGITQSPKYLFRKEGQNVTLSCEQNLNHDAMYWYRQDPGQGLRLIYYSQIVNDFQKGDIAEGYSVSREKKESFPLTVTSAQKNPTAFYLCASSTQTRETQYFGPGTRLLVL.

This chain uses TRBV19 with TRBJ1-5; D possibly corresponds to TRBD1 (6 bases). V lost 4 bases, J lost 8 bases, and 21 bases lay in between. Germline CDR1 LNHDA, CDR2 SQIVND (reference sequence). CDR3 length: 16 residues. CDR3 sequence reads: CASSTLGDTDMKPQHF. As DNA, the CDR3 is TGTGCCAGTAGTACCCTTGGGGACACGGATATGAAGCCCCAGCATTTT.

The V call is TRBV10-3, the J call TRBJ1-2; 8 positions agree with TRBD1. V lost 2 bases, J lost 3 bases, and 5 bases stayed unmatched. The CDR3 runs to 15 residues. Germline V gene data show CDR1 as ENHRY and CDR2 as SYGVKD. CDR3 bases: TGTGCCATCAGTGAGACGCAGGGACAGGACTATGGCTACACCTTC. It specifies CAISETQGQDYGYTF.

The chain joins TRBV4-3 to TRBJ2-5, with 10 bases identical to TRBD2. The CDR3 extends over 16 amino acids. With 3 bases clipped from V and 5 bases from J, the junction kept 9 bases outside the gene matches. Germline CDR1 LGHNA, CDR2 YSLEER. CDR3 loop: CASSQDSGGAAETQYF. CDR3 DNA sequence: TGCGCCAGCAGCCAGGACAGCGGGGGGGCCGCGGAGACCCAGTACTTC.

The genes are TRBV12-3 or TRBV12-4 and TRBJ1-1; D remains unclear. There are 13 residues in the CDR3. Trimming pared 9 bases from V and 0 bases from J, leaving 11 bases between. For the CDR3, the DNA is TGTGCCAGTAAGTGGGAGTTGAACACTGAAGCTTTCTTT. Translated: CASKWELNTEAFF.

V is TRBV5-1 and J is TRBJ2-3, with no clear D. The ends were cut back, 4 bases at V and 0 bases at J, with 15 bases in the middle. The CDR3 is 16 amino acids. Germline loops: CDR1 SGHRS, CDR2 YFSETQ. CDR3 sequence reads: CASSLTTSPSTDTQYF. CDR3 coding DNA: TGCGCCAGCAGCCTCACTACGTCCCCTAGCACAGATACGCAGTATTTT.

The gene calls are TRBV11-2 and TRBJ2-7; D is perhaps TRBD2 (5 bases). Trimming took 5 bases from V and 9 from J, leaving 20 bases between them. Germline assignment: CDR1 SGHAT and CDR2 FQNNGV. The CDR3 contains 14 residues. For the CDR3, the DNA is TGTGCCAGCAGCCCGACCCTTGGGGAGACGGGGCAGTACTTC. This sequence encodes CASSPTLGETGQYF.

The chain has TRBV5-1 and TRBJ2-6; D call uncertain. The germline V gene has CDR1 SGHRS and CDR2 YFSETQ. The CDR3 contains 15 residues. Trimming stripped 2 bases from V and 0 bases from J, with 6 bases between. The CDR3 nucleotides read TGCGCCAGCAGCTTCACTGCCTCTGGGGCCAACGTCCTGACTTTC. Residues: CASSFTASGANVLTF.

This chain connects TRBV7-6 to TRBJ1-3, with a possible D match to TRBD1 (6 bases). Trimming removed 2 bases from V and 0 bases from J, with 14 bases in between. Per germline, CDR1 SGHVS and CDR2 FNYEAQ. This CDR3 spans 17 amino acids. CDR3 nucleotides: TGTGCCAGCAGCTTACTCGGCAGGGGCTACTCTGGAAACACCATATATTTT. As protein: CASSLLGRGYSGNTIYF.

This chain links TRBV6-5 with TRBJ1-1; D remains ambiguous. Trimming pared 6 bases from V and 10 bases from J, leaving 12 bases between. Looked up from germline, CDR1 is MNHEY and CDR2 is SVGAGI. This CDR3 is built from 11 residues. The CDR3 coding sequence is TGTGCCAGCAGGAGCGGGGAGTCAGCTTTCTTT. Protein sequence: CASRSGESAFF.

This clone came up a few times. CDR3 region: CASSLWALAGGPGELFF. CDR3 DNA: TGTGCCAGCAGTTTATGGGCACTAGCGGGGGGGCCCGGGGAGCTGTTTTTT. This chain joins TRBV28 and TRBJ2-2; 13 nucleotides match TRBD2. The germline CDR1 and CDR2 sequences are MDHEN and SYDVKM. V trimming: 0 bases; J trimming: 6 bases; junction bases outside the gene matches: 4. The CDR3 has 17 residues.

The chain has TRBV6-5 and TRBJ2-1; no clear D gene. Trimming removed 5 bases from V and 6 bases from J, with 5 bases in between. The CDR3 loop spans 11 amino acids. Germline V gives CDR1 MNHEY, CDR2 SVGAGI. The CDR3 loop reads CASSPRNEQFF. The CDR3 bases are TGTGCCAGCAGTCCCCGCAATGAGCAGTTCTTC.

The chain employs TRBV6-5 and TRBJ1-1; 7 bases align to TRBD1. Germline CDR1 MNHEY, CDR2 SVGAGI. The CDR3 contains 12 residues. Germline trimming cut 10 bases from V and 2 bases from J; bases unmatched to any gene: 4. The CDR3 DNA sequence: TGTGCCACACACAGGGGAAACACTGAAGCTTTCTTT. Translated, it gives CATHRGNTEAFF.

The rearrangement uses TRBV13 and TRBJ1-5, with D perhaps TRBD1 (5 bases). The CDR3 is made up of 14 amino acids. Germline V CDR1 and CDR2: PRHDT, FYEKMQ (reference sequence). Trimming took 5 bases from V and 4 from J, leaving 12 bases between them. Written as DNA, the CDR3 is TGTGCCAGCAGCACCGGGGGGGGGAATCAGCCCCAGCATTTT. The encoded protein is CASSTGGGNQPQHF. Full variable domain (outside the CDR3, taken from reference TRBV13 and TRBJ1-5): AAGVIQSPRHLIKEKRETATLKCYPIPRHDTVYWYQQGPGQDPQFLISFYEKMQSDKGSIPDRFSAQQFSDYHSELNMSSLELGDSALYFCASSTGGGNQPQHFGDGTRLSIL.

This chain uses TRBV9 with TRBJ1-1; D is uncertain. The V end was cut by 4 bases, the J end by 4 bases, with 11 bases between. This CDR3 is built from 13 residues. Germline CDR1 and CDR2: SGDLS and YYNGEE. The CDR3 loop is CASSSGSGTEAFF. The CDR3 coding sequence is TGTGCCAGCAGCTCCGGGTCGGGCACTGAAGCTTTCTTT.

The genes are TRBV30 and TRBJ2-7; D is uncertain. V was clipped by 4 bases and J by 0 bases, with 13 bases between them. Germline CDR1 is GTSNPN and CDR2 is SVGIG (reference sequence). This CDR3 is 14 amino acids long. CDR3 nucleotides: TGTGCCTGGACCCCCACACTATTCTCCTACGAGCAGTACTTC. This translates into CAWTPTLFSYEQYF.

The chain recombines TRBV7-9 with TRBJ2-3, with D possibly TRBD1 on 6 matching bases. V lost 7 bases and J lost 4, with 12 bases in between. The germline CDR1 and CDR2 sequences are SEHNR and FQNEAQ (reference sequence). CDR3 length: 13 amino acids. The CDR3 spells CASKPKGADTQYF. CDR3 nucleotides: TGTGCCAGCAAACCCAAGGGGGCAGATACGCAGTATTTT.

The chain recombines TRBV6-1 with TRBJ1-6; D ambiguous. The V end lost 2 bases, the J end lost 0 bases, and 11 bases lay between the germline ends. This CDR3 has 17 amino acids. Germline CDR1 is MNHNS and CDR2 is SASEGT. CDR3 loop: CASSETVLYSYNSPLHF. The DNA for the CDR3 is TGTGCCAGCAGTGAAACAGTTCTCTACTCCTATAATTCACCCCTCCACTTT.

This clone was detected only a few times. The V and J genes are TRBV3-1 (or the pseudogene TRBV3-2) and TRBJ2-1; tentatively, D is TRBD2 (6 bases). Trimming took 1 base from V and 1 from J, leaving 17 bases between them. Germline CDR1 and CDR2: LGHDT and YNNKEL (reference sequence). This CDR3 has 18 residues. CDR3 coding DNA: TGTGCCAGCAGCCAAGGAAACCGCGGAGGGTCATCCTACAATGAGCAGTTCTTC. Protein sequence: CASSQGNRGGSSYNEQFF.

The chain carries TRBV11-2 and TRBJ2-1; 8 positions agree with TRBD2. Per germline, CDR1 SGHAT and CDR2 FQNNGV. The trim removed 5 bases at V and 12 bases at J, leaving 9 bases unmatched. There are 13 residues in the CDR3. CDR3 amino acids: CASSPEQRGRQFF. The DNA for the CDR3 is TGTGCCAGCAGCCCTGAACAGCGGGGGAGGCAGTTCTTC.

This clone occurred once. The genes are TRBV9 and TRBJ2-7; possibly TRBD2 for D (6 bases). Germline V CDR1 and CDR2: SGDLS, YYNGEE. The CDR3 loop spans 15 amino acids. Between the trimmed V and J ends, which lost 0 bases and 1 base, there was a span of 11 bases. The CDR3 DNA sequence: TGTGCCAGCAGCGTAGGGCTAGCGCCATCCTACGAGCAGTACTTC. Its translation: CASSVGLAPSYEQYF. Complete variable domain (other parts from reference TRBV9 and TRBJ2-7): DSGVTQTPKHLITATGQRVTLRCSPRSGDLSVYWYQQSLDQGLQFLIQYYNGEERAKGNILERFSAQQFPDLHSELNLSSLELGDSALYFCASSVGLAPSYEQYFGPGTRLTVT.

The chain has TRBV19 and TRBJ2-3; TRBD1 might be the D (5 bases). Germline V gene sequence: CDR1 LNHDA, CDR2 SQIVND (reference sequence). Between the trimmed V and J ends, which lost 5 bases and 4 bases, there was a span of 13 bases. The CDR3 is 14 amino acids. The CDR3 spells CASSGPQGSDTQYF. The CDR3 DNA reads TGTGCCAGTAGTGGCCCCCAGGGCTCAGATACGCAGTATTTT.